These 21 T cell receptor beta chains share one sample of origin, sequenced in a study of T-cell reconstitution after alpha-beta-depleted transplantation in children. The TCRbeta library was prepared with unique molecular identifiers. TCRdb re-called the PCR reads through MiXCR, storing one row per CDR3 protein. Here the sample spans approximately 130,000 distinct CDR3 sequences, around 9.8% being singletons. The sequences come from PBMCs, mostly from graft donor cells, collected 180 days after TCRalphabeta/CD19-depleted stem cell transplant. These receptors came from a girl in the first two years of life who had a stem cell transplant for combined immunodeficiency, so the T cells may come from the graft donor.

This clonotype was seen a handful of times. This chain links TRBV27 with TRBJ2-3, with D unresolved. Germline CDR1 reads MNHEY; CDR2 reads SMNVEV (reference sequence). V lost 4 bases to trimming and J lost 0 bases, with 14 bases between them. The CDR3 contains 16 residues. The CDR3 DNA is TGTGCCAGCAGTTCCCTCGCCCTAGACAGCACAGATACGCAGTATTTT. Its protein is CASSSLALDSTDTQYF.

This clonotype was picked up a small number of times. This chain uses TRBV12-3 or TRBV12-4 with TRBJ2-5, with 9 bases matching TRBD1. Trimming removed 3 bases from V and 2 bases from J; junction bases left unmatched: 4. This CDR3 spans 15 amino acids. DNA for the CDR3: TGTGCCAGCAGTTTGGGGACAGGGATTCAAGAGACCCAGTACTTC. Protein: CASSLGTGIQETQYF.

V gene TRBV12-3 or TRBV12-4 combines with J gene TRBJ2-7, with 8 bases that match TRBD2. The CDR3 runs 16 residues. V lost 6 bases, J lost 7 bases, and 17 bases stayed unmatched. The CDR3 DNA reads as TGTGCCAGCAGCCCATCTAGCGGGTCCGCGGCGGGGGAGCAGTACTTC. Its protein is CASSPSSGSAAGEQYF.

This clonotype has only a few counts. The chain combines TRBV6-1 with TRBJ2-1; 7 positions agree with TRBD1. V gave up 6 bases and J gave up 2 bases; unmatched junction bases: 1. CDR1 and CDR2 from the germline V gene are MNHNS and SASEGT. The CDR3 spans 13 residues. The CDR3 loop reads CASSGTAYNEQFF. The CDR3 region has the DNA TGTGCCAGCAGCGGGACAGCCTACAATGAGCAGTTCTTC.

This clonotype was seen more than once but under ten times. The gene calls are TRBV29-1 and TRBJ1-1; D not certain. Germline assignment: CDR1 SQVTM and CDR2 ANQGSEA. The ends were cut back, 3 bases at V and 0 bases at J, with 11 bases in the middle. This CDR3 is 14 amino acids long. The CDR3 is CSVDPIWVNTEAFF. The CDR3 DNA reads TGCAGCGTTGACCCCATATGGGTGAACACTGAAGCTTTCTTT.

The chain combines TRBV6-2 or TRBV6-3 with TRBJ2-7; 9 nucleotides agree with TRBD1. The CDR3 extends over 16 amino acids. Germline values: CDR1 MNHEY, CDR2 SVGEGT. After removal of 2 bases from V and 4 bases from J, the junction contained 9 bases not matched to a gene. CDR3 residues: CASSYPRDRVTYEQYF. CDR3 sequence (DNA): TGTGCCAGCAGTTACCCTCGGGACAGGGTAACTTACGAGCAGTACTTC.

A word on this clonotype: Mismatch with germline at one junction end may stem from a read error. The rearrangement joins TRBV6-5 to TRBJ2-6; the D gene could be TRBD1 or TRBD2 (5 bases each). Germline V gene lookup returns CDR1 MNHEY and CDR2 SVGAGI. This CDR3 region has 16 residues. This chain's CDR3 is CASSYIRETGANILTF. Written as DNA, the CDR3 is TGTGCCAGCAGTTACATACGGGAAACTGGGGCCAACATCCTGACTTTC.

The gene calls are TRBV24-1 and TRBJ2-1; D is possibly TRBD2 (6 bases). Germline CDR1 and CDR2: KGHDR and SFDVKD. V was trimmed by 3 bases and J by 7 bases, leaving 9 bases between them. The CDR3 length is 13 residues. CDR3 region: CATSDPGGNEQFF. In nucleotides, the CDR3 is TGTGCCACCAGTGATCCTGGGGGGAATGAGCAGTTCTTC.

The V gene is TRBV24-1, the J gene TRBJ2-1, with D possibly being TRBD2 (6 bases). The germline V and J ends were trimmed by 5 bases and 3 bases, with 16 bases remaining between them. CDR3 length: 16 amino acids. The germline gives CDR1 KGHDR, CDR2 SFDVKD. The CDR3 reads CATSGPLAKGYNEQFF. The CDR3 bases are TGTGCCACCAGTGGCCCCCTAGCGAAAGGCTACAATGAGCAGTTCTTC.

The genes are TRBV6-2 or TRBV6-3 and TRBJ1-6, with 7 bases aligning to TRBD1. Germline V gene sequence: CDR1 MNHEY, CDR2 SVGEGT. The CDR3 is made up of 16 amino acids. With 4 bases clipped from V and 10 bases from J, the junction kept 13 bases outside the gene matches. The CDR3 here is CASSSGDDRAGSPLHF. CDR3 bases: TGTGCCAGCAGTTCAGGAGACGACAGGGCTGGATCACCCCTCCACTTT.

This CDR3 is CSAYLRISYNEQFF. CDR3 in DNA: TGCAGCGCATACTTGCGAATATCCTACAATGAGCAGTTCTTC. The chain combines TRBV29-1 with TRBJ2-1; D not certain. Trimming cost V 7 bases and J 1 base, with 14 bases left between them. The CDR3 extends over 14 amino acids. Germline V gene data show CDR1 as SQVTM and CDR2 as ANQGSEA.

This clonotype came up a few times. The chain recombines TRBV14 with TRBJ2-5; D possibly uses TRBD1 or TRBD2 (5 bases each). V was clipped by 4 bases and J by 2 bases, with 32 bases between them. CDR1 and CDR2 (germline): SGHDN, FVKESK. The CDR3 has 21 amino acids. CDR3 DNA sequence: TGTGCCAGCAGCCCAAGCAGGGCAGCGGTGCCCCCCGACCCTACACAAGAGACCCAGTACTTC. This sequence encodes CASSPSRAAVPPDPTQETQYF.

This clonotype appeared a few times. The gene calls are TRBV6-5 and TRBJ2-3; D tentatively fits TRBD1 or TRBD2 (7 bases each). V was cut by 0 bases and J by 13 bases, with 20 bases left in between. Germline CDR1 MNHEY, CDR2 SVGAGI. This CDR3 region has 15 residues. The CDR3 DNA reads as TGTGCCAGCAGTTACTCGCCGCGCCTACAGGGGAGGGAGTATTTT. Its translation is CASSYSPRLQGREYF.

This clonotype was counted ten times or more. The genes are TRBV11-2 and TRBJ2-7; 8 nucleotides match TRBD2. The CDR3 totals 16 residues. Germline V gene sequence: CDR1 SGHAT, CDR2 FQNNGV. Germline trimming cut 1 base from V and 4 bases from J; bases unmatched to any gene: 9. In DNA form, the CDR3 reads TGTGCCAGCAGCTTAGTTTCGGGAGGGCCTAAGTACGAGCAGTACTTC. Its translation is CASSLVSGGPKYEQYF.

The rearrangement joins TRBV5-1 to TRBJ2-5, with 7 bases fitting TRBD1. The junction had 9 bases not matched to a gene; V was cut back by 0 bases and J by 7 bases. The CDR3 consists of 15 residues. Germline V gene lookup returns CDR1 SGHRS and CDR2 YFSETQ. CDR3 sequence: CASSLEGAGFGTQYF. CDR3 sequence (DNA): TGCGCCAGCAGCTTGGAGGGGGCTGGATTCGGGACCCAGTACTTC.

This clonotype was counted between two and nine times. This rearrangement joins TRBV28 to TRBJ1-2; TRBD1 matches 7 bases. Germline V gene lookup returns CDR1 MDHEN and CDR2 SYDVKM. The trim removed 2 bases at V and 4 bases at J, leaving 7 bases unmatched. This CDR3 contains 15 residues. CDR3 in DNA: TGTGCCAGCAGTTTAGATCCACAGGGGATCTATGGCTACACCTTC. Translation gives CASSLDPQGIYGYTF.

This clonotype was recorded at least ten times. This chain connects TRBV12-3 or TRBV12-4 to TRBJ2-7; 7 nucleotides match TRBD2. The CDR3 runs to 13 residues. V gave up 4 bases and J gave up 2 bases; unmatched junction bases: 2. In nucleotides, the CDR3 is TGTGCCAGCAGTTGGAGCGGGACCTACGAGCAGTACTTC. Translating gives CASSWSGTYEQYF.

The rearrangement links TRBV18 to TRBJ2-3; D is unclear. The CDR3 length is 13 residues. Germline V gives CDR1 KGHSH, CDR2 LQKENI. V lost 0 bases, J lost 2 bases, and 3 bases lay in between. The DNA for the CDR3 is TGTGCCAGCTCACCACCTACCACAGATACGCAGTATTTT. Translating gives CASSPPTTDTQYF.

The CDR3 reads CASSRDPRGTDTQYF. Here the CDR3 DNA reads TGTGCCAGCAGCCGGGACCCCCGGGGAACAGATACGCAGTATTTT. The chain employs TRBV11-2 and TRBJ2-3, with D perhaps given as TRBD1 or TRBD2 (5 bases each). The V and J ends lost 5 bases and 3 bases respectively, with 15 bases between them. The CDR3 sequence is 15 residues long. CDR1 and CDR2 from the germline V gene are SGHAT and FQNNGV.

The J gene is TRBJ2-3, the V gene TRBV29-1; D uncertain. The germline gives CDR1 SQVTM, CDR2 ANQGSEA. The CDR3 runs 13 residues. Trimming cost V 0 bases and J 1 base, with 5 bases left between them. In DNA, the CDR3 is TGCAGCGTTGAAGACTTGGGCACAGATACGCAGTATTTT. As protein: CSVEDLGTDTQYF.

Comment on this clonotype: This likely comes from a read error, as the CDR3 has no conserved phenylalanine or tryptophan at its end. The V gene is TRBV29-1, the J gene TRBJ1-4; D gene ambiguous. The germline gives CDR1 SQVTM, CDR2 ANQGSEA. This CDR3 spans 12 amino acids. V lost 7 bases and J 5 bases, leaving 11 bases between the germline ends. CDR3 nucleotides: TGCAGCGCCGGGAGCGGGAATGAAAAACTGTTTCTT. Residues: CSAGSGNEKLFL.